Each of the 11 T cell receptor beta chains below was sequenced from the same sample in a study of OX40 agonist ivuxolimab in advanced cancers. Sequencing used immunoSEQ multiplex PCR; TCRdb keeps in-frame clones, though not all of them. The sample includes 55,000 to 80,000 clones, around 86% seen only once; the top ten take around 0.99%. Sequenced material: CD4+ or CD8+ T cells sorted from blood, taken in a trial of the OX40 agonist ivuxolimab. These receptors all come from an adult with an advanced solid tumor such as melanoma, head and neck, liver or kidney cancer.

The rearrangement links TRBV11-3 to TRBJ2-3; D is possibly TRBD1 (5 bases). This CDR3 is 14 amino acids long. Trimming stripped 3 bases from V and 0 bases from J, with 7 bases between. From germline, CDR1 is SGHNT and CDR2 YENEEA. The DNA for the CDR3 is TGTGCCAGCAGCTTGGGGCGAAGCACAGATACGCAGTATTTT. Residues: CASSLGRSTDTQYF.

The chain employs TRBV19 and TRBJ1-2; no definite D call. The CDR3 length is 13 residues. Germline CDR1 reads LNHDA; CDR2 reads SQIVND (reference sequence). V was trimmed by 5 bases and J by 4 bases, leaving 11 bases between them. The CDR3 region has the DNA TGTGCCAGTAGTCTGGACGCCTTCTATGGCTACACCTTC. It translates to CASSLDAFYGYTF.

The chain has TRBV7-9 and TRBJ2-7, with TRBD2 matching 12 bases. Unmatched junction bases numbered 6, after V lost 4 bases and J lost 2 bases. CDR1 and CDR2 (germline): SEHNR, FQNEAQ (reference sequence). The CDR3 runs to 16 residues. This CDR3 is CASSSLTSGGTYEQYF. The CDR3, as DNA: TGTGCCAGCAGCTCCCTGACTAGCGGGGGCACCTACGAGCAGTACTTC.

The chain has TRBV6-1 and TRBJ1-5, with D maybe TRBD1 (6 bases). Trimming cost V 1 base and J 4 bases, with 8 bases left between them. The CDR3 extends over 14 amino acids. Germline V gene lookup returns CDR1 MNHNS and CDR2 SASEGT. Written as DNA, the CDR3 is TGTGCCAGCAGTGAAGGGGGGCGAAATCAGCCCCAGCATTTT. This encodes CASSEGGRNQPQHF.

The chain joins TRBV2 to TRBJ1-1; D gene ambiguous. Trimming stripped 4 bases from V and 6 bases from J, with 6 bases between. The CDR3 is 11 residues long. From germline, CDR1 is SNHLY and CDR2 FYNNEI. The CDR3 DNA follows: TGTGCCAGCAGTGTATTCGCTGAAGCTTTCTTT. As protein: CASSVFAEAFF.

This clone is deemed medium-sized. V is TRBV5-1 and J is TRBJ2-7, with 7 positions matching TRBD1. With 0 bases clipped from V and 5 bases from J, the junction kept 5 bases outside the gene matches. The CDR3 sequence is 14 residues long. In germline, CDR1 is SGHRS, CDR2 YFSETQ. CDR3 coding DNA: TGCGCCAGCAGCTTGGAGGGGGCAGCAGACGAGCAGTACTTC. Translated, it gives CASSLEGAADEQYF.

The chain combines TRBV18 with TRBJ1-5; D remains unclear. This CDR3 has 13 amino acids. Germline CDR1 and CDR2: KGHSH and LQKENI. V shed 3 bases and J shed 1 base, with 4 bases lying between them. CDR3 residues: CASSPSSNQPQHF. CDR3 in DNA: TGTGCCAGCTCACCCTCGAGCAATCAGCCCCAGCATTTT.

The V call is TRBV4-2, the J call TRBJ2-7, with D perhaps TRBD2 (5 bases). This CDR3 has 16 amino acids. The V end lost 0 bases, the J end lost 0 bases, and 12 bases lay between the germline ends. Germline V CDR1 and CDR2: LGHNA, YNFKEQ. The CDR3 reads CASSQDESGNSYEQYF. The CDR3 DNA follows: TGTGCCAGCAGCCAAGATGAGAGCGGTAACTCCTACGAGCAGTACTTC.

In DNA, the CDR3 is TGTGCCAGCTCCCAAGGAAACCTGGCAACAAGCGAGCAGTACTTC. Translation gives CASSQGNLATSEQYF. The rearrangement uses TRBV18 and TRBJ2-7; unclear D gene. The germline V and J ends were trimmed by 6 bases and 6 bases, with 21 bases remaining between them. The germline V gene has CDR1 KGHSH and CDR2 LQKENI. The CDR3 length is 15 residues.

J is TRBJ1-1 and V is TRBV5-4; a weak D match, TRBD1 (6 bases). The CDR3 has 16 residues. Trimming shortened V by 0 bases and J by 3 bases, and 15 bases separated the two germline ends. CDR1 and CDR2 from the germline V gene are SGHNT and YYREEE (reference sequence). This CDR3 reads CASSLGHQGGYTEAFF. In nucleotides, the CDR3 is TGTGCCAGCAGCTTGGGCCACCAAGGGGGATACACTGAAGCTTTCTTT.

The chain employs TRBV9 and TRBJ2-5; D perhaps matches TRBD2 (5 bases). The CDR3 sequence is 15 residues long. V was pared by 2 bases and J by 0 bases, with 11 bases between. CDR1 and CDR2 from the germline V gene are SGDLS and YYNGEE. CDR3 in DNA: TGTGCCAGCAGCGTCTTTTCGGGGTACCAAGAGACCCAGTACTTC. It specifies CASSVFSGYQETQYF.